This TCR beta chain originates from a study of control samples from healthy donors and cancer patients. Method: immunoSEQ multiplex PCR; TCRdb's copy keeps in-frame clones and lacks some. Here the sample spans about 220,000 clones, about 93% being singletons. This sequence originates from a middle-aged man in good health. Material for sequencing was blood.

The CDR3 nucleotides read TGTGCCAGCAGTTACGACAGACCAATGAACACTGAAGCTTTCTTT. Translated, it gives CASSYDRPMNTEAFF. J is TRBJ1-1 and V is TRBV6-2 or TRBV6-3; D is possibly TRBD1 (5 bases). CDR1 is MNHEY, CDR2 SVGEGT, per germline. The CDR3 totals 15 residues. V was cut by 2 bases and J by 0 bases, with 10 bases left in between.